This TCR beta chain was sequenced in a study of CD8 T cells in ankylosing spondylitis. Study results and limitations: Reportedly, disease-linked clones are significantly enriched in ankylosing spondylitis patients' matched synovial fluid. A motif in TCR beta, a set of seven to nine highly homologous variants, appeared characteristic of ankylosing spondylitis blood. Certain motif variants had earlier appeared in reactive arthritis synovial fluid and blood. Disease-linked clones, CD8+, were relatively rare in peripheral blood.

The TCR beta libraries were generated through quantitative 5'-RACE incorporating molecular barcodes. Via MiXCR, TCRdb re-called the 5' RACE reads, giving one row per CDR3 protein. The sample yields 250,000 to 350,000 distinct CDR3 sequences, approximately 8% seen once. Trimming left V 11 bases short and J 5 bases short, with 19 bases between. The CDR3 sequence is 13 residues long. CDR1 is PRHDT and CDR2 is FYEKMQ in the germline V gene (reference sequence). Worth noting for this clonotype: Its antigen is still unknown.

The TCR originated in a male donor with ankylosing spondylitis. The V call is TRBV13, the J call TRBJ2-7, with unresolved D. The sample was blood, either unsorted or a sorted T cell fraction (not recorded which). Here the CDR3 DNA reads TGTGCCTCCCAAGGTGGGGATTCTGACGAGCAGTACTTC. Protein product: CASQGGDSDEQYF.